The 7 T cell receptor beta chains given below trace back to one sample, sequenced in a study of T cells in localized non-small cell lung cancer. The repertoire was sequenced with immunoSEQ multiplex PCR; TCRdb's copy has only in-frame clones and lacks some. The profile covers roughly 48,000 clones, with roughly 77% appearing a single time and about 17% taken by the ten largest. The sample was peripheral blood, taken before any cancer treatment. Receptors were obtained from a man aged 35-69 years with stage I squamous cell lung carcinoma.

CDR3 nucleotide sequence: TGTGCCAGCAGCCAATCGGGGAACACTGAAGCTTTCTTT. Encoded protein: CASSQSGNTEAFF. The rearrangement joins TRBV16 to TRBJ1-1; the D is unclear. The ends were cut back, 0 bases at V and 1 base at J, with 3 bases in the middle. CDR3 length equals 13 residues. Germline loops: CDR1 KGHSY, CDR2 FQNENV.

This chain joins TRBV4-2 and TRBJ2-2, with D tentatively TRBD2 (5 bases). Trimming removed 1 base from V and 0 bases from J, with 12 bases in between. The CDR3 runs to 17 residues. Germline V gene lookup returns CDR1 LGHNA and CDR2 YNFKEQ. The CDR3 reads CASSQGRTGTNTGELFF. Here the CDR3 DNA reads TGTGCCAGCAGCCAAGGGAGGACGGGGACGAACACCGGGGAGCTGTTTTTT.

The gene calls are TRBV19 and TRBJ2-7, with D perhaps TRBD2 (5 bases). CDR3 length: 14 residues. Trimming took 5 bases from V and 0 from J, leaving 11 bases between them. Germline-derived CDR1 and CDR2 are LNHDA and SQIVND (reference sequence). The CDR3 DNA sequence: TGTGCCAGTAGTCCCGAGGGCCTCTCCTACGAGCAGTACTTC. Translating gives CASSPEGLSYEQYF.

A few counts support this clone. The chain combines TRBV30 with TRBJ2-1; 12 nucleotides line up with TRBD1. V shed 4 bases and J 9 bases; nucleotides not matched to a gene: 16. The CDR3 has 17 residues. CDR1 is GTSNPN, CDR2 SVGIG, per germline (reference sequence). CDR3 sequence reads: CAWTIWDRGRRLAEQFF. For the CDR3, the DNA is TGTGCCTGGACTATTTGGGACAGGGGGCGCCGGTTGGCTGAGCAGTTCTTC.

The V call is TRBV6-5, the J call TRBJ2-5; D unresolved. Trimming removed 5 bases from V and 5 bases from J, with 9 bases in between. Germline V gives CDR1 MNHEY, CDR2 SVGAGI. The CDR3 totals 12 residues. The CDR3 DNA follows: TGTGCCAGCAGTGAATTCATGGAGACCCAGTACTTC. This gives the protein CASSEFMETQYF.

J is TRBJ2-1 and V is TRBV11-3; 7 bases agree with TRBD2. CDR1 and CDR2 from the germline V gene are SGHNT and YENEEA. There are 18 residues in the CDR3. J was trimmed by 6 bases and V by 4 bases; bases with no gene match: 18. The CDR3 protein is CASSSREGSLGFGNEQFF. CDR3 in DNA: TGTGCCAGCAGCTCCAGGGAGGGGTCCCTCGGATTCGGCAATGAGCAGTTCTTC.

The rearrangement uses TRBV19 and TRBJ1-1, with a weak D call TRBD1 (6 bases). The CDR3 runs to 15 residues. The germline gives CDR1 LNHDA, CDR2 SQIVND (reference sequence). The V gene lost 5 bases and the J gene lost 3 bases, with 16 bases spanning the gap. The CDR3 sequence is CASSPGRGRYTEAFF. The DNA for the CDR3 is TGTGCCAGTAGTCCCGGCAGGGGCCGATACACTGAAGCTTTCTTT.